The entry below gives a single T cell receptor beta chain sequence along with its context. Its antigen target is currently unknown. The input lacks base qualities; no much larger clone sits a single base away. These data belong to a study of blood T cell repertoires in COVID-19 (dated by TCRdb to the early 2020s). Regarding the research as a whole: The collaborator samples originated in the United States, Italy and Spain and spanned the acute and convalescent phases of COVID-19. Nearly every sample came with metadata listing a de-identified subject ID, COVID-19 status, age in years and sex. The material from the prospective study consisted of cDNA or gDNA derived from T cells, B-cell-depleted T cells, or PBMCs. A freely available public database, intended as a resource for researchers studying the immune response to SARS-CoV-2, is where the repertoires were released. The samples were drawn from the first 160 participants of the ongoing ImmuneRACE study and from under 1,500 subjects provided by 6 global collaborators. Subjects who had been exposed to COVID-19, were actively infected with it, or had recovered from it provided the deeply sampled blood TCRbeta repertoires that made up the dataset. Where available, HLA class I and class II types were obtained from metadata supplied by the sample provider rather than from assay-based typing. The paper as a whole reports these results and caveats: The amount of clinical and demographic metadata varied by source and participant and was provided uncurated.

Collaborating institutions collected whole blood in K2EDTA tubes following their own protocols. For TCRbeta analysis, collaborators shipped samples in one of three forms: frozen whole blood, isolated PBMCs, or DNA extracted from either of those sample types. The immunoSEQ Assay, a bias-controlled multiplex PCR, was used to amplify TCRbeta CDR3 regions from genomic DNA. As for the authors' bioinformatics: Within the assay, amplification of reference gene primers was used to estimate how many nucleated cells each sample contained. To quantify the absolute abundance of each unique TCRbeta CDR3 rearrangement, sequence reads were collapsed and filtered. For each sample, productive Simpson clonality was calculated as the square root of Simpson's diversity index across productive rearrangements. Here the immuneACCESS table is served through TCRdb, limited to in-frame sequences with V and J called. Missing clones are a known gap in these copies; in checked studies unresolved V genes cover under half, and the rest lacks a known reason. V, J and clone size are those of that table, while D and trimming were read from the DNA. This sample comprises around 57,000 clones, 90% of them detected only once. The top ten constitute approximately 4.1% of the sample.

The germline V gene supplies CDR1 SQVTM and CDR2 ANQGSEA. The germline V end is reduced by 3 bases and the J end by 2 bases; junction bases left unmatched: 3. The CDR3 spans 13 residues, from the cysteine through the phenylalanine. CDR3 DNA only is kept here, 39 bases in frame from base 1. The chain employs TRBV29-1 and TRBJ1-2; TRBD1 matches 7 bases in the middle. The material sequenced was peripheral blood. The TCR was taken from a man aged 45 to 65 with acute or convalescent COVID-19. The DNA reads as follows: TGCAGCGTTGACCCGGACAGGAACTATGGCTACACCTTC. It is translated as CSVDPDRNYGYTF. Reference TRBV29-1 and TRBJ1-2 proteins supply the regions before and after the CDR3; the full variable domain is: SAVISQKPSRDICQRGTSLTIQCQVDSQVTMMFWYRQQPGQSLTLIATANQGSEATYESGFVIDKFPISRPNLTFSTLTVSNMSPEDSSIYLCSVDPDRNYGYTFGSGTRLTVV.